A selection of T cell receptor beta chains follows, all from one sample in a study of blood T cell repertoires in COVID-19. TCRdb's copy holds only in-frame clones and misses some; the assay was immunoSEQ multiplex PCR. Of around 70,000 clones listed, roughly four fifths are singletons. Sequencing was done on a sample of peripheral blood. Source of these receptors: a woman aged 70-85 years with acute or convalescent COVID-19. CDR3s include the opening cysteine and the closing phenylalanine or tryptophan. Fields, in order: J gene, V gene, clone size, D gene, CDR3 length, CDR3 protein, CDR3 DNA. The D gene is left open where the match is weak. Part of the rows lack a size; the others show once, few, many or a class for expanded clones.

>TRBJ2-5|TRBV24-1|.|TRBD2|15
CATSESGLAGGTQYF
TGTGCCACCAGTGAGTCGGGACTAGCGGGAGGGACCCAGTACTTC
>TRBJ2-7|TRBV28|.|TRBD2|15
CASSLLGGRGYEQYF
TGTGCCAGCAGTTTATTGGGCGGGAGAGGGTACGAGCAGTACTTC
>TRBJ2-1|TRBV6-5|.|.|13
CASTWDFDNEQFF
TGTGCCAGCACCTGGGACTTCGACAATGAGCAGTTCTTC
>TRBJ1-2|TRBV28|few|TRBD1|13
CASRTGGGIGYTF
TGTGCCAGCAGAACAGGGGGGGGAATTGGCTACACCTTC
>TRBJ2-1|TRBV7-8|.|TRBD2|15
CASSQGLAGAYEQFF
TGTGCCAGCAGCCAAGGACTAGCGGGTGCCTATGAGCAGTTCTTC
>TRBJ1-1|TRBV7-6|.|.|15
CASSLVSGGNTEAFF
TGTGCCAGCAGCTTAGTCTCAGGTGGGAACACTGAAGCTTTCTTT
>TRBJ1-4|TRBV18|.|TRBD1|14
CASSPWDRGEKLFF
TGTGCCAGCTCACCATGGGACAGGGGTGAAAAACTGTTTTTT
>TRBJ1-1|TRBV28|.|TRBD1|15
CASSPRGTGNTEAFF
TGTGCCAGCAGTCCTCGGGGGACAGGGAACACTGAAGCTTTCTTT
>TRBJ1-2|TRBV12-5|.|TRBD1|14
CASGLETGGEGYTF
TGTGCTAGTGGTTTGGAAACAGGGGGAGAAGGCTACACCTTC
>TRBJ1-1|TRBV7-3|.|TRBD1|14
CASSLTDRGTEAFF
TGTGCCAGCAGCTTAACAGACAGGGGGACTGAAGCTTTCTTT
>TRBJ2-5|TRBV6-1|.|.|18
CASSEKRSANLRQETQYF
TGTGCCAGCAGTGAAAAGAGGTCGGCCAATCTTCGCCAAGAGACCCAGTACTTC
>TRBJ2-3|TRBV3-1/TRBV3-2|.|TRBD2|17
CASSQDLLAGVTDTQYF
TGTGCCAGCAGCCAAGATCTACTAGCGGGAGTTACAGATACGCAGTATTTT
>TRBJ2-3|TRBV18|.|.|16
CASSPGRGRSTDTQYF
TGTGCCAGCTCACCAGGCAGGGGACGGAGCACAGATACGCAGTATTTT
>TRBJ2-1|TRBV27|.|.|15
CASSLGGNNYNEQFF
TGTGCCAGCAGTTTAGGCGGGAATAACTACAATGAGCAGTTCTTC
>TRBJ1-1|TRBV7-2|.|TRBD1|15
CASSVRTGTNTEAFF
TGTGCCAGCAGCGTCAGGACAGGGACGAACACTGAAGCTTTCTTT
>TRBJ1-1|TRBV5-8|.|TRBD1|16
CASSLGQGVRNTEAFF
TGTGCCAGCAGCTTAGGACAGGGGGTTCGGAACACTGAAGCTTTCTTT
>TRBJ2-3|TRBV18|.|TRBD2|16
CASSLTSGGGTDTQYF
TGTGCCAGCTCACTTACTAGCGGTGGAGGTACAGATACGCAGTATTTT
>TRBJ1-3|TRBV2|.|TRBD1|13
CALQGASGNTIYF
TGTGCCCTCCAGGGGGCCAGTGGAAACACCATATATTTT
>TRBJ2-7|TRBV28|.|.|14
CASSLPAGIREQYF
TGTGCCAGCAGTTTACCGGCGGGAATTCGGGAGCAGTACTTC
>TRBJ1-6|TRBV6-1|.|.|10
CASSDFTLHF
TGTGCCAGCAGTGATTTCACCCTCCACTTT
>TRBJ1-3|TRBV11-3|.|.|15
CASSLTPDSRNTIYF
TGTGCCAGCAGCTTAACCCCAGACAGTCGAAACACCATATATTTT